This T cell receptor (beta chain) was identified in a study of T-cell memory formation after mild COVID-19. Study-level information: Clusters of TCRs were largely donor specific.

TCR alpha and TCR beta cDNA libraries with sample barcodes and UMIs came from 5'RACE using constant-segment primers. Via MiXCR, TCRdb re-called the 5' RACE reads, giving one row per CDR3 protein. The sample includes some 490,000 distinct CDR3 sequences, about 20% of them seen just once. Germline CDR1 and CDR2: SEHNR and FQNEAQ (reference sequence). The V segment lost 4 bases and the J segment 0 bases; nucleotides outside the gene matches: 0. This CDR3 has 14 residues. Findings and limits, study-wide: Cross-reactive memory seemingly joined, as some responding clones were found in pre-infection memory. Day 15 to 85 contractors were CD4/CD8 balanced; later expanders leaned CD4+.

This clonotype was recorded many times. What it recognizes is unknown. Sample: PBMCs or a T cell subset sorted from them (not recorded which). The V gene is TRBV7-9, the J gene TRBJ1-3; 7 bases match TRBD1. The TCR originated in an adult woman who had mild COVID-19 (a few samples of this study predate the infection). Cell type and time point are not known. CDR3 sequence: CASSWDSSGNTIYF. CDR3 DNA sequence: TGTGCCAGCAGCTGGGACAGCTCTGGAAACACCATATATTTT. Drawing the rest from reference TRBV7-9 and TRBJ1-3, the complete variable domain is DTGVSQNPRHKITKRGQNVTFRCDPISEHNRLYWYRQTLGQGPEFLTYFQNEAQLEKSRLLSDRFSAERPKGSFSTLEIQRTEQGDSAMYLCASSWDSSGNTIYFGEGSWLTVV.